This TCR beta chain was recovered during a study of beta chain features in type 1 diabetes. The CDR3 is 22 residues long. Trimming shortened V by 3 bases and J by 3 bases, and 33 bases separated the two germline ends. CDR1 and CDR2 from the germline V gene are SGHVS and FNYEAQ. Sequenced material consisted of expressed TCRB transcripts (all of the isolated RNA was reverse transcribed). Data came from immunoSEQ multiplex PCR; TCRdb stores just in-frame clones and leaves some out. The table includes 350,000 or so clones, around 19% detected once. The receptor was isolated from a woman between 18 and 29 years old in good health. The rearrangement joins TRBV7-6 to TRBJ1-5; weak D call: TRBD1 (5 bases). Material for sequencing was naive CD4+ T cells from blood. CDR3 residues: CASSLRASSRGGLSPFNQPQHF. The CDR3 region has the DNA TGTGCCAGCAGCTTGAGGGCGTCCTCGCGGGGGGGACTGAGCCCTTTCAATCAGCCCCAGCATTTT. The full variable domain, in which reference TRBV7-6 and TRBJ1-5 provide the parts outside the CDR3, is GAGVSQSPRYKVTKRGQDVALRCDPISGHVSLYWYRQALGQGPEFLTYFNYEAQQDKSGLPNDRFSAERPEGSISTLTIQRTEQRDSAMYRCASSLRASSRGGLSPFNQPQHFGDGTRLSIL.